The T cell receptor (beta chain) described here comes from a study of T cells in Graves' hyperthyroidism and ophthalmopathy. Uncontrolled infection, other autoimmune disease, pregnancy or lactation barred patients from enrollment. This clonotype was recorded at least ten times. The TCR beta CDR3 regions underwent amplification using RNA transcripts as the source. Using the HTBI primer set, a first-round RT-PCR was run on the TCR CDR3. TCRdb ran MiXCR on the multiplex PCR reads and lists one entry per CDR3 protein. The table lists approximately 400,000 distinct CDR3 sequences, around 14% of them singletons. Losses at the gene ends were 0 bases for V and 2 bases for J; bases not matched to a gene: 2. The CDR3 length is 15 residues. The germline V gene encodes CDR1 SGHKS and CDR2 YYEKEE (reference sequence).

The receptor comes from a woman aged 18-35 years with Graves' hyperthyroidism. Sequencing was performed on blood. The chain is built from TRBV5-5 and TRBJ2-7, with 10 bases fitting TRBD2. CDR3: CASSLAGTSAYEQYF. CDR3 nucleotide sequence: TGTGCCAGCAGCTTGGCCGGGACTAGCGCCTACGAGCAGTACTTC. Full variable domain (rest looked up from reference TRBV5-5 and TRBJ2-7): DAGVTQSPTHLIKTRGQQVTLRCSPISGHKSVSWYQQVLGQGPQFIFQYYEKEERGRGNFPDRFSARQFPNYSSELNVNALLLGDSALYLCASSLAGTSAYEQYFGPGTRLTVT.